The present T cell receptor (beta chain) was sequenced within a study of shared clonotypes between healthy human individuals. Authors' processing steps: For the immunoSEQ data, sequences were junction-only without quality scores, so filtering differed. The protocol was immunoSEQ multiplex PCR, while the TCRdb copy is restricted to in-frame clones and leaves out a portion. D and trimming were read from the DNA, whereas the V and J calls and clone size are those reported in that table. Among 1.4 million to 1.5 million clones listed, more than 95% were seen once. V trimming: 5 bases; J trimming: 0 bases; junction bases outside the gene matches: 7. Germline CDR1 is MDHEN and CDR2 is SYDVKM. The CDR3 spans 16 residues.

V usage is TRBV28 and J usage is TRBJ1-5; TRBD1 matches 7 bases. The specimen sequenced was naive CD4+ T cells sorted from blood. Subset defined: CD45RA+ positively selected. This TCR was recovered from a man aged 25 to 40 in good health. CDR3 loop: CASSEHRGNSNQPQHF. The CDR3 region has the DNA TGTGCCAGCAGTGAGCACAGGGGTAATAGCAATCAGCCCCAGCATTTT.